This TCR beta chain was obtained from a study of shared clonotypes between healthy human individuals. This table comes from immunoSEQ multiplex PCR, and its TCRdb copy is limited to in-frame clones, with some not included. This sample has 700,000 to 950,000 clones, with about 96% found just once. V dropped 3 bases and J dropped 7 bases, with 16 bases sitting between them. From germline, CDR1 is SEHNR and CDR2 FQNEAQ (reference sequence). This CDR3 contains 14 residues. CD45RO-negative, CCR7-positively selected cells formed the naive CD8 fraction, excluding terminally differentiated effector memory CD45RA+ cells.

The clonotype comes from a man aged 25-40 years in good health. The chain employs TRBV7-9 and TRBJ2-7, with TRBD2 as a possible D gene (5 bases). The sequenced sample was naive CD8+ T cells sorted from blood. The CDR3 is CASSFSDSSGEQYF. DNA for the CDR3: TGTGCCAGCAGCTTCTCCGACTCATCGGGAGAGCAGTACTTC.